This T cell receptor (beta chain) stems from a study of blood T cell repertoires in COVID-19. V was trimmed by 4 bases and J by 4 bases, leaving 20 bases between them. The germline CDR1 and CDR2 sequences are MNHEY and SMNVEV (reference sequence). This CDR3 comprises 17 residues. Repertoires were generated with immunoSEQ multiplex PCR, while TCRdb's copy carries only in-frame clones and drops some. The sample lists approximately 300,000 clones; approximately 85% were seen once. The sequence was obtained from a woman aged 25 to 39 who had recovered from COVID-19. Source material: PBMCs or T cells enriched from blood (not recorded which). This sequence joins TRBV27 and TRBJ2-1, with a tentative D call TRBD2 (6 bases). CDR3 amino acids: CASSSPLRRGRYNEQFF. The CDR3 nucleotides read TGTGCCAGCAGTTCCCCCTTGCGGAGGGGACGTTACAATGAGCAGTTCTTC.